The count of the clone carrying this T cell receptor (beta chain) is one. Authors' processing steps: As immunoSEQ supplied junction-only sequences (without quality scores), filtering differed. The protocol was immunoSEQ multiplex PCR, while the TCRdb copy is restricted to in-frame clones and leaves out a portion. The V and J calls and the clone size are those of that table, but D and trimming were determined from the DNA. The top ten hold around 0.32% of the sample, which has roughly 400,000 clones, about 96% seen once. These data originate in a study of shared clonotypes between healthy human individuals. This CDR3 contains 14 residues. CDR1 and CDR2 from the germline V gene are MNHEY and SVGAGI. Deletions cut 4 bases from V and 4 bases from J, with 11 bases between.

The rearrangement joins TRBV6-5 to TRBJ1-3; the D is unclear. The sequenced sample was memory CD8+ T cells sorted from blood. Stated subset: CD45RO+ cells pooled with CCR7-negative TemRA cells. The receptor's source is a man younger than 45 in good health. Here the CDR3 reads CASSSFWGGNTIYF. For the CDR3, the DNA is TGTGCCAGCAGTTCGTTCTGGGGAGGAAACACCATATATTTT.